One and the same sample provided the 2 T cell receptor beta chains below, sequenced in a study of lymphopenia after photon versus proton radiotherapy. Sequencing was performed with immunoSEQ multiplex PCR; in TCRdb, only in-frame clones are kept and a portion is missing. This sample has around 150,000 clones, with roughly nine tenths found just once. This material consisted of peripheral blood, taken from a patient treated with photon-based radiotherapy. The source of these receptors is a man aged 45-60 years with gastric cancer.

The CDR3 here is CASRRDLVTDTQYF. Written as DNA, the CDR3 is TGTGCCAGCAGGAGGGACCTTGTCACAGATACGCAGTATTTT. The V call is TRBV7-2, the J call TRBJ2-3; D could derive from TRBD1 or TRBD2 (5 bases each). The length of the CDR3 is 14 residues. The germline V gene has CDR1 SGHTA and CDR2 FQGNSA. V was pared by 6 bases and J by 2 bases, with 12 bases between.

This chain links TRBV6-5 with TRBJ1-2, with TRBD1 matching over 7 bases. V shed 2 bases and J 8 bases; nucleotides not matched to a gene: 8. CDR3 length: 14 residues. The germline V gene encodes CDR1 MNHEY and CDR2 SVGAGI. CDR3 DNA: TGTGCCAGCAGTTACCTTGGACAGGAGCGGGGCTACACCTTC. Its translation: CASSYLGQERGYTF.